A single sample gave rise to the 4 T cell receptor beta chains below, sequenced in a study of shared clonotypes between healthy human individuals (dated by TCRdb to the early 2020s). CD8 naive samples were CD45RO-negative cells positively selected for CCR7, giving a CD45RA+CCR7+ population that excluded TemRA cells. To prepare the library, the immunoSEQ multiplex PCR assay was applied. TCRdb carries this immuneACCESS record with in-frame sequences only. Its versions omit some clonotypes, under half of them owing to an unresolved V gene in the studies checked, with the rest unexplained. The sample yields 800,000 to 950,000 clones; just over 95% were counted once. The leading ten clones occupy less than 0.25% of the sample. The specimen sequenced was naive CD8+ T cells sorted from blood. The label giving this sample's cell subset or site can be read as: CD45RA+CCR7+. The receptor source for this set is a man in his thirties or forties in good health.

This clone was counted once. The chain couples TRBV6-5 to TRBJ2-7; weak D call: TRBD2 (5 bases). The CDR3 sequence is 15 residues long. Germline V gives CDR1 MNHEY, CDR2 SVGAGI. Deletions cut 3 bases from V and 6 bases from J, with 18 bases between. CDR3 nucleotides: TGTGCCAGCAGTTATTCGGGAAGGGCGCGCAGCGAGCAGTACTTC. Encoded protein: CASSYSGRARSEQYF.

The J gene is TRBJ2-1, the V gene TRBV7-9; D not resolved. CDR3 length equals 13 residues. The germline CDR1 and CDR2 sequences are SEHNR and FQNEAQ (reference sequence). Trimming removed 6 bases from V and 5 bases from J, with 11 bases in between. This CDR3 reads CASRVGQNNEQFF. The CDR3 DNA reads TGTGCCAGCAGAGTCGGGCAAAACAATGAGCAGTTCTTC.

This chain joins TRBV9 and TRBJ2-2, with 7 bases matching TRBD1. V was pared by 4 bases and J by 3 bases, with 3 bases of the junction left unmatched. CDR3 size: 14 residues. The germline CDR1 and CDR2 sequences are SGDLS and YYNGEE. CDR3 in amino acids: CASSSQGDTGELFF. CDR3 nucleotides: TGTGCCAGCAGCTCCCAGGGGGACACCGGGGAGCTGTTTTTT.

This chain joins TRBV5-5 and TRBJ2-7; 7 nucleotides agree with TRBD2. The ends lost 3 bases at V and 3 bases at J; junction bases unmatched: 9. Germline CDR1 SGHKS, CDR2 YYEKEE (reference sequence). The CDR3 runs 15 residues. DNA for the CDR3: TGTGCCAGCAGCTGGACCGGGGGGTTAAACTACGAGCAGTACTTC. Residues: CASSWTGGLNYEQYF. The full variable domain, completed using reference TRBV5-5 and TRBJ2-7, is DAGVTQSPTHLIKTRGQQVTLRCSPISGHKSVSWYQQVLGQGPQFIFQYYEKEERGRGNFPDRFSARQFPNYSSELNVNALLLGDSALYLCASSWTGGLNYEQYFGPGTRLTVT.